This T cell receptor beta chain was sequenced during a study of shared clonotypes between healthy human individuals. Study conclusions and caveats: Non-shared clonotypes showed lower generation probabilities than clonotypes common to all four donors. Memory subsets generally showed lower estimated richness than naive subsets. Sampling used blood alone; tissue repertoires probably differ.

Assay: immunoSEQ multiplex PCR; the TCRdb copy retains only in-frame clones and omits some. The sample has about 2.3 million clones, less than 95% seen once; the top ten hold 0.3% to 0.4%. As to this clone: What it recognizes is unknown.

The donors, healthy adults who were HIV-negative, had experienced no recent acute infections or vaccinations. Germline V gives CDR1 SNHLY, CDR2 FYNNEI. The CDR3 spans 14 residues. V shed 7 bases and J shed 0 bases, with 11 bases lying between them. This receptor was obtained from a man between 18 and 35 years old in good health. Some clones in this sample may be carry-over from other donors' samples. Sequencing input: naive CD4+ T cells from PBMCs. Described subset: CD45RA+ positively selected. The chain couples TRBV2 to TRBJ2-3; D may be TRBD1 or TRBD2 (5 bases each). The CDR3 sequence is CASKGPASTDTQYF. CDR3 coding DNA: TGTGCCAGCAAGGGACCCGCGAGCACAGATACGCAGTATTTT.